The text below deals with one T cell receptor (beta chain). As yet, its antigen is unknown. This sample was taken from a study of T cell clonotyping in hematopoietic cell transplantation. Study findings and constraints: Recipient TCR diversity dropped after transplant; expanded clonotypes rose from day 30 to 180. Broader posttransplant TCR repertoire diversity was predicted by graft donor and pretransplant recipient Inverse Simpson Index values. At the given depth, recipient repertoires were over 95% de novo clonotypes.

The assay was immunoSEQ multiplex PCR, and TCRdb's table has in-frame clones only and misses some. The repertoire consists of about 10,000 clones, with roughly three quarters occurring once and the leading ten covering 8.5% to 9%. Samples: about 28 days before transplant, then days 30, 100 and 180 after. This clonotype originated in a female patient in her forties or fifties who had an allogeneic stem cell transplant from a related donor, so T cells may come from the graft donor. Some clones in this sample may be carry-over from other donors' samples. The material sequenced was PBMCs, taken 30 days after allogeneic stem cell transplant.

CDR3 DNA sequence: TGTGCCAGCAGGGGGGAGCGGGAGGTTTCCTACAATGAGCAGTTCTTC. As protein: CASRGEREVSYNEQFF. This rearrangement joins TRBV27 to TRBJ2-1, with 9 bases that match TRBD2. From germline, CDR1 is MNHEY and CDR2 SMNVEV (reference sequence). V trimming: 6 bases; J trimming: 1 base; junction bases outside the gene matches: 7. The CDR3 totals 16 residues.